This entry describes one TCR beta chain. Its specificity is not known. Samples were assayed with immunoSEQ v3.0 at survey level. The study targeted roughly 35,000-50,000 T-cell genomes per sample in sequencing. Clones were sequenced by immunoSEQ multiplex PCR, and TCRdb holds only the in-frame ones, with some missing. The sample has some 9,600 clones; over 80% are singletons. The sample comes from a study of long-term antiretroviral therapy in people with HIV. About the research overall: The oldest specimens predate the 2015 immediate-ART recommendation by about a decade. Study findings and constraints: Post-ART diversity increased but stayed below transplant donor controls.

Trimming cost V 0 bases and J 12 bases, with 12 bases left between them. The length of the CDR3 is 13 residues. Germline CDR1 is LNHNV and CDR2 is YYDKDF (reference sequence). This receptor was obtained from a man aged 25 to 40 with HIV. J is TRBJ2-4 and V is TRBV15; weak D call: TRBD2 (6 bases). The source material was unsorted PBMCs, sampled 0.3 years before starting antiretroviral therapy. The CDR3 reads CATSRESRRAQYF. CDR3 nucleotide sequence: TGTGCCACCAGCAGAGAGTCTAGGAGGGCTCAGTACTTC.